Listed below are T cell receptor beta chains from one sample, sequenced in a study of PD-1 blockade in classical Hodgkin lymphoma. Using immunoSEQ multiplex PCR, the repertoire was profiled, and TCRdb retains in-frame clones only, with some absent. The sample records 24,000 or so clones, about four fifths being singletons. This specimen was peripheral blood mononuclear cells (PBMCs), taken before the second cycle of nivolumab. The receptors shown here come from a human donor with classical Hodgkin lymphoma. Both conserved end residues are part of each CDR3. D genes are given only for firm matches. Expanded clones are given a class, and other clones once, few, many or no size at all.

TRBV14,.,.,TRBJ2-3,CASSQVTDTQYF,TGTGCCAGCAGCCAAGTCACAGATACGCAGTATTTT
TRBV7-2,.,.,TRBJ2-1,CASSYSSEQFF,TGTGCCAGCAGCTATTCCAGTGAGCAGTTCTTC
TRBV28,.,.,TRBJ1-5,CASSLVPVYSNQPQHF,TGTGCCAGCAGTTTAGTCCCCGTTTATAGCAATCAGCCCCAGCATTTT
TRBV6-5,.,TRBD2,TRBJ2-1,CASKEASGRMNEQFF,TGTGCCAGCAAAGAGGCTAGCGGGAGAATGAATGAGCAGTTCTTC
TRBV27,.,TRBD1,TRBJ2-7,CASCRTQGAFEQYF,TGTGCCAGCTGTCGTACACAGGGGGCCTTCGAGCAGTACTTC
TRBV4-1,.,.,TRBJ1-2,CASSQNLGYTF,TGCGCCAGCAGCCAGAACCTCGGCTACACCTTC
TRBV6-5,.,.,TRBJ1-1,CASSYSWNTEAFF,TGTGCCAGCAGTTACTCTTGGAACACTGAAGCTTTCTTT
TRBV7-6,.,.,TRBJ2-2,CASSDQNPGLRRELFF,TGTGCCAGCAGCGATCAGAACCCGGGACTCCGAAGGGAGCTGTTTTTT
TRBV30,.,.,TRBJ2-1,CAWSGGLTEREYNEQFF,TGTGCCTGGAGCGGCGGGTTGACAGAGAGGGAGTACAATGAGCAGTTCTTC
TRBV18,.,.,TRBJ1-4,CASSPSTGFRGEKLFF,TGTGCCAGCTCACCGTCTACAGGGTTTAGGGGTGAAAAACTGTTTTTT
TRBV7-2,.,TRBD1,TRBJ2-7,CASVPPDRGQRQYF,TGTGCCAGCGTCCCGCCGGACAGGGGGCAGCGGCAGTACTTC
TRBV6-5,.,.,TRBJ1-3,CASSYSIGGSGNTIYF,TGTGCCAGCAGTTACTCGATAGGGGGCTCTGGAAACACCATATATTTT
TRBV15,.,.,TRBJ2-5,CATSRDNLGRETQYF,TGTGCCACCAGCAGAGATAATTTGGGGAGAGAGACCCAGTACTTC
TRBV7-9,.,.,TRBJ2-5,CASSLWRAQETQYF,TGTGCCAGCAGCTTATGGCGGGCGCAAGAGACCCAGTACTTC
TRBV19,.,TRBD1,TRBJ1-5,CASLTGRQPQHF,TGTGCCAGTCTGACAGGGCGGCAGCCCCAGCATTTT
TRBV5-6,.,.,TRBJ1-2,CASSLPGAGYGYTF,TGTGCCAGCAGCTTGCCTGGGGCGGGCTATGGCTACACCTTC
TRBV7-1,.,TRBD1,TRBJ2-3,CASSLGGRNTDTQYF,TGTGCCAGCAGCTTAGGGGGCAGAAACACAGATACGCAGTATTTT
TRBV6-4,.,.,TRBJ2-1,CASSVGGSYNEQFF,TGTGCCAGCAGTGTGGGGGGCTCCTACAATGAGCAGTTCTTC
TRBV5-1,.,.,TRBJ1-5,CASRRDSNQPQHF,TGCGCCAGCAGGAGGGATAGCAATCAGCCCCAGCATTTT
TRBV5-5,.,TRBD2,TRBJ2-3,CASTVAGYRTDTQYF,TGTGCCAGCACCGTAGCGGGTTATCGGACAGATACGCAGTATTTT
TRBV7-2,.,.,TRBJ2-7,CASSLALISYEQYF,TGTGCCAGCAGCTTAGCACTAATCTCCTACGAGCAGTACTTC
TRBV9,.,.,TRBJ2-1,CASSERDNEQFF,TGTGCCAGCAGCGAGAGGGACAATGAGCAGTTCTTC
TRBV7-2,.,.,TRBJ2-3,CASTWGGADTQYF,TGTGCCAGCACCTGGGGTGGGGCAGATACGCAGTATTTT
TRBV28,.,.,TRBJ1-6,CASSEYSYNSPLHF,TGTGCCAGCAGTGAGTACTCCTATAATTCACCCCTCCACTTT
TRBV7-8,.,.,TRBJ1-5,CASSLAGYSNQPQHF,TGTGCCAGCAGCTTAGCTGGGTATAGCAATCAGCCCCAGCATTTT
TRBV11-2,.,.,TRBJ2-4,CASSFMGRENIQYF,TGTGCCAGCAGCTTTATGGGGAGAGAAAACATTCAGTACTTC
TRBV6-1,.,.,TRBJ2-1,CASSENRNEQFF,TGTGCCAGCAGTGAAAATCGCAATGAGCAGTTCTTC
TRBV6-5,large,.,TRBJ1-2,CASSYGGKYGYTF,TGTGCCAGCAGTTACGGGGGAAAATATGGCTACACCTTC
TRBV7-6,.,TRBD1,TRBJ2-5,CASSPQGWAGGETQYF,TGTGCCAGCAGCCCCCAGGGTTGGGCAGGGGGAGAGACCCAGTACTTC
TRBV4-3,.,TRBD2,TRBJ2-3,CASSQDGLAGDVDTQYF,TGCGCCAGCAGCCAAGATGGACTAGCGGGAGATGTAGATACGCAGTATTTT
TRBV11-1,.,.,TRBJ1-1,CASSHFKWEVNTEAFF,TGTGCCAGCAGCCATTTTAAGTGGGAGGTAAACACTGAAGCTTTCTTT
TRBV4-1,.,.,TRBJ2-3,CASSQDFVQPVDTQYF,TGCGCCAGCAGCCAAGATTTTGTACAGCCCGTAGATACGCAGTATTTT
TRBV9,.,.,TRBJ2-7,CASGAGSYEQYF,TGTGCCAGCGGGGCAGGGTCCTACGAGCAGTACTTC
TRBV5-1,.,TRBD2,TRBJ2-3,CASSPAAGGPRSTDTQYF,TGCGCCAGCAGCCCTGCTGCGGGGGGGCCTCGTAGCACAGATACGCAGTATTTT
TRBV6-6,.,.,TRBJ1-1,CASSREVWGAFF,TGTGCCAGCAGTCGTGAGGTATGGGGAGCTTTCTTT
TRBV7-2,.,.,TRBJ1-2,CASGEQLNYGHTF,TGTGCCAGCGGTGAACAGCTTAACTATGGCCACACCTTC
TRBV4-3,.,.,TRBJ1-2,CASSQASGGDDYGYTF,TGCGCCAGCAGCCAAGCGTCCGGCGGGGACGACTATGGCTACACCTTC
TRBV5-1,.,.,TRBJ2-7,CASSLGGYNSYEQYF,TGCGCCAGCAGCTTGGGCGGCTACAACTCCTACGAGCAGTACTTC
TRBV5-4,.,.,TRBJ1-4,CASSSSGGGPSEKLFF,TGTGCCAGCAGCTCGTCCGGTGGGGGCCCAAGCGAAAAACTGTTTTTT
TRBV7-2,.,TRBD1,TRBJ1-2,CASSLVGLGQGPGYTF,TGTGCCAGCAGCTTAGTGGGGTTAGGACAGGGGCCCGGCTACACCTTC
TRBV21-1,.,.,TRBJ2-1,CASSKTSAMGEKSNEQFF,TGTGCCAGCAGCAAAACAAGCGCGATGGGGGAGAAAAGCAATGAGCAGTTCTTC
TRBV7-2,.,.,TRBJ1-1,CASMNTEAFF,TGTGCCAGCATGAACACTGAAGCTTTCTTT
TRBV19,.,.,TRBJ2-2,CATSSGRSNTGELFF,TGTGCCACCTCAAGCGGCAGGTCGAACACCGGGGAGCTGTTTTTT
TRBV11-1,.,.,TRBJ2-7,CASSVTSSYEQYF,TGTGCCAGCAGCGTGACTAGTTCCTACGAGCAGTACTTC
TRBV11-2,.,.,TRBJ1-4,CASSLVAGFGEKLFF,TGTGCCAGCAGCTTAGTGGCGGGGTTCGGTGAAAAACTGTTTTTT
TRBV7-2,.,TRBD1,TRBJ2-3,CASSLGDSSTQYF,TGTGCCAGCAGCTTAGGGGACAGTTCCACGCAGTATTTT
TRBV13,.,.,TRBJ2-3,CASSLQGGGADTQYF,TGTGCCAGCAGCTTACAGGGAGGTGGCGCAGATACGCAGTATTTT
TRBV2,.,TRBD2,TRBJ2-1,CASSRTSGNYNEQFF,TGTGCCAGCAGTCGGACTAGCGGGAACTACAATGAGCAGTTCTTC
TRBV6-6,.,TRBD1,TRBJ1-2,CASRLDRRNYGYTF,TGTGCCAGCAGATTGGACAGGCGTAACTATGGCTACACCTTC
TRBV5-5,.,.,TRBJ2-6,CASSLKGERGSGANVLTF,TGTGCCAGCAGCTTGAAGGGGGAACGGGGCTCTGGGGCCAACGTCCTGACTTTC
TRBV19,few,TRBD2,TRBJ2-3,CASRTRLAGNTDTQYF,TGTGCCAGTAGAACACGACTAGCGGGGAACACAGATACGCAGTATTTT
TRBV5-1,.,TRBD1,TRBJ2-3,CASSSDRTTDTQYF,TGCGCCAGCAGCTCGGACAGGACGACAGATACGCAGTATTTT
TRBV28,few,.,TRBJ2-3,CASSSIKTSTDTQYF,TGTGCCAGCAGTTCGATAAAGACTAGCACAGATACGCAGTATTTT
TRBV27,.,.,TRBJ1-6,CASSFTWGSNSPLHF,TGTGCCAGCAGTTTTACATGGGGTAGTAATTCACCCCTCCACTTT
TRBV7-2,.,.,TRBJ2-7,CASSLASSYEQYF,TGTGCCAGCAGCTTAGCCAGCTCCTACGAGCAGTACTTC
TRBV9,.,.,TRBJ1-6,CASNREGGTLHF,TGTGCCAGCAATCGGGAAGGGGGGACCCTCCACTTT
TRBV29-1,.,.,TRBJ2-5,CSVDIIGGGVKTQYF,TGCAGCGTTGATATTATAGGGGGGGGTGTAAAGACCCAGTACTTC